This is a list of T cell receptor beta chains from one sample in a study of response to subunit inactivated influenza vaccine. TCRdb re-analysed the RT-PCR reads in MiXCR, keeping a single row per CDR3 protein. Of around 320,000 distinct CDR3 sequences in the sample, roughly 22% were seen once. The source was PBMCs from blood, collected less than 22 months after vaccination. The receptors come from a man aged 50 to 75 who received an inactivated influenza vaccine. Each CDR3 is given without its conserved first and last residue. The order of the fields is V gene, J gene, CDR3 protein.

v_call: TRBV4-3; j_call: TRBJ2-7; cdr3_aa: ASSQGPGQGGTYEQY
v_call: TRBV29-1; j_call: TRBJ2-3; cdr3_aa: SVDGDNTDTQY
v_call: TRBV6-5; j_call: TRBJ2-6; cdr3_aa: ASSYISSSTQPGANVLT
v_call: TRBV7-9; j_call: TRBJ1-2; cdr3_aa: ASSLTGEGYGYT
v_call: TRBV6-5; j_call: TRBJ2-5; cdr3_aa: ASSYSNLGRETQY
v_call: TRBV28; j_call: TRBJ1-5; cdr3_aa: ASRVLDKINQPQH
v_call: TRBV27; j_call: TRBJ2-1; cdr3_aa: ASSVAGSNEQF
v_call: TRBV7-2; j_call: TRBJ1-5; cdr3_aa: ASSVERVYSNQPQH
v_call: TRBV5-1; j_call: TRBJ2-3; cdr3_aa: ASSTGLAGLTDTQY
v_call: TRBV9; j_call: TRBJ1-1; cdr3_aa: ASSGAVTGIEAF
v_call: TRBV30; j_call: TRBJ1-2; cdr3_aa: AWSPTGTGASYYGYT
v_call: TRBV20-1; j_call: TRBJ2-1; cdr3_aa: SARGPLGAGHYNEQF
v_call: TRBV11-2; j_call: TRBJ1-1; cdr3_aa: ASSSNPGTGNTEAF
v_call: TRBV4-2; j_call: TRBJ2-5; cdr3_aa: ASSQSLAGGGETQY
v_call: TRBV5-5; j_call: TRBJ2-1; cdr3_aa: ASSLIAGGLYNEQF
v_call: TRBV20-1; j_call: TRBJ2-5; cdr3_aa: SANPGPPEEETQY
v_call: TRBV27; j_call: TRBJ1-3; cdr3_aa: ASSSVRGNTIY
v_call: TRBV20-1; j_call: TRBJ1-3; cdr3_aa: SARDGWAIY
v_call: TRBV5-1; j_call: TRBJ2-3; cdr3_aa: ASSLASPLDTQY
v_call: TRBV7-8; j_call: TRBJ1-3; cdr3_aa: ATRSDTYSGNTIY
v_call: TRBV12-3/TRBV12-4; j_call: TRBJ1-3; cdr3_aa: ASSFGRGRRSGNTIY
v_call: TRBV20-1; j_call: TRBJ2-7; cdr3_aa: SAHNPGQPSYEQY
v_call: TRBV4-2; j_call: TRBJ1-1; cdr3_aa: ASSQEDRGTEAF
v_call: TRBV14; j_call: TRBJ2-7; cdr3_aa: ASSQRNAGTSTYEQY
v_call: TRBV5-1; j_call: TRBJ2-6; cdr3_aa: ASSLTVSGANVLT
v_call: TRBV10-3; j_call: TRBJ2-5; cdr3_aa: AKGGTSGIEETQY
v_call: TRBV12-3/TRBV12-4; j_call: TRBJ2-4; cdr3_aa: ASSPRTSGGRNIQY
v_call: TRBV7-9; j_call: TRBJ2-5; cdr3_aa: ASSLGHKGPTQY
v_call: TRBV12-3/TRBV12-4; j_call: TRBJ1-6; cdr3_aa: ASSLRGDKTPLH
v_call: TRBV7-9; j_call: TRBJ2-7; cdr3_aa: ASSPRVPTYEQY
v_call: TRBV19; j_call: TRBJ1-1; cdr3_aa: ASRRRGLNTEAF